The 14 T cell receptor beta chains below all came from one sample that was sequenced in a study of blood T cell repertoires in COVID-19. Sequencing was performed with immunoSEQ multiplex PCR; in TCRdb, only in-frame clones are kept and a portion is missing. The profile covers approximately 220,000 clones, with 86% appearing a single time and around 4% taken by the ten largest. The specimen sequenced was PBMCs or T cells enriched from blood (not recorded which). The receptors come from a woman between 40 and 50 years old with acute COVID-19.

The chain employs TRBV10-3 and TRBJ2-3; 11 bases are a match to TRBD1. With V trimmed by 3 bases and J by 4 bases, 9 bases remained unmatched. The CDR3 length is 17 residues. Germline lookup yields CDR1 ENHRY and CDR2 SYGVKD. In DNA, the CDR3 is TGTGCCATCAGTGACCCGAGGGGACAGGGGGGGGCAGATACGCAGTATTTT. Its translation is CAISDPRGQGGADTQYF.

V usage is TRBV9 and J usage is TRBJ2-2, with 11 bases that match TRBD2. The germline V gene has CDR1 SGDLS and CDR2 YYNGEE. The CDR3 runs to 17 residues. Losses at the gene ends were 3 bases for V and 0 bases for J; bases not matched to a gene: 4. CDR3 DNA: TGTGCCAGCAGCGGTGGGACTAGCGGATCGAACACCGGGGAGCTGTTTTTT. Translating gives CASSGGTSGSNTGELFF.

This clone was seen a few times. The chain couples TRBV28 to TRBJ1-5; 9 bases agree with TRBD1. The CDR3 is made up of 15 amino acids. The V gene's germline CDR1 is MDHEN and CDR2 SYDVKM. The ends lost 6 bases at V and 7 bases at J; junction bases unmatched: 10. This CDR3 is CASSRRDRERQPQHF. The CDR3 DNA reads TGTGCCAGCAGCCGCCGGGACAGGGAACGCCAGCCCCAGCATTTT. Based on the CDR3 plus reference TRBV28 and TRBJ1-5, the full variable domain is DVKVTQSSRYLVKRTGEKVFLECVQDMDHENMFWYRQDPGLGLRLIYFSYDVKMKEKGDIPEGYSVSREKKERFSLILESASTNQTSMYLCASSRRDRERQPQHFGDGTRLSIL.

The chain carries TRBV3-1 (or the pseudogene TRBV3-2) and TRBJ1-1; weak D call: TRBD1 (5 bases). This CDR3 is 13 amino acids long. CDR1 and CDR2 (germline): LGHDT, YNNKEL (reference sequence). Trimming cost V 7 bases and J 8 bases, with 17 bases left between them. For the CDR3, the DNA is TGTGCCAGCACAAACGGGGGACCGCTAGAAGCTTTCTTT. Protein: CASTNGGPLEAFF.

The table lists this clone with a count of one. The gene calls are TRBV28 and TRBJ1-1; 10 bases fit TRBD1. Losses at the gene ends were 2 bases for V and 3 bases for J; bases not matched to a gene: 6. The CDR3 spans 16 residues. Germline loops: CDR1 MDHEN, CDR2 SYDVKM. CDR3 sequence (DNA): TGTGCCAGCAGTTTAACGCCCGGGACAGGGGACACTGAAGCTTTCTTT. Translating gives CASSLTPGTGDTEAFF. Looking up the rest from reference TRBV28 and TRBJ1-1 gives the full variable domain: DVKVTQSSRYLVKRTGEKVFLECVQDMDHENMFWYRQDPGLGLRLIYFSYDVKMKEKGDIPEGYSVSREKKERFSLILESASTNQTSMYLCASSLTPGTGDTEAFFGQGTRLTVV.

The CDR3 loop is CASSSGTESYEQYF. In DNA form, the CDR3 reads TGTGCCAGCAGCTCCGGGACAGAGTCCTACGAGCAGTACTTC. J is TRBJ2-7 and V is TRBV7-2; 7 positions match TRBD1. This CDR3 is built from 14 residues. The V and J ends lost 4 bases and 1 base, in that order; junction bases with no gene match: 4. Germline V CDR1 and CDR2: SGHTA, FQGNSA.

J is TRBJ2-7 and V is TRBV19; 9 bases line up with TRBD1. CDR3 length: 18 amino acids. From germline, CDR1 is LNHDA and CDR2 SQIVND (reference sequence). The J segment lost 0 bases and the V segment lost 6 bases, leaving 15 bases of the junction unmatched. CDR3 sequence (DNA): TGTGCCAGTAGCACCGGGACAGGGTTATCCCTCTACTCCTACGAGCAGTACTTC. Translating gives CASSTGTGLSLYSYEQYF.

The chain combines TRBV7-2 with TRBJ1-5, with 10 nucleotides matching TRBD1. This CDR3 has 15 amino acids. Germline CDR1 is SGHTA and CDR2 is FQGNSA. The trim removed 3 bases at V and 4 bases at J, leaving 3 bases unmatched. Here the CDR3 reads CASSLTGGWNQPQHF. For the CDR3, the DNA is TGTGCCAGCAGCTTGACAGGGGGCTGGAATCAGCCCCAGCATTTT. Supplemented by reference TRBV7-2 and TRBJ1-5, the full variable domain reads GAGVSQSPSNKVTEKGKDVELRCDPISGHTALYWYRQSLGQGLEFLIYFQGNSAPDKSGLPSDRFSAERTGGSVSTLTIQRTQQEDSAVYLCASSLTGGWNQPQHFGDGTRLSIL.

V and J are TRBV9 and TRBJ1-2; 9 bases are a match to TRBD1. Germline V gene data show CDR1 as SGDLS and CDR2 as YYNGEE. The length of the CDR3 is 16 residues. J gave up 1 base and V 3 bases, and 7 bases lay outside the gene matches. The CDR3 region is CASSASGQGGNYGYTF. The CDR3 DNA follows: TGTGCCAGCAGCGCCTCGGGACAGGGAGGTAACTATGGCTACACCTTC.

This clone is a singleton in its sample. The V gene is TRBV19, the J gene TRBJ2-5, with 9 positions matching TRBD1. The V gene end was trimmed by 5 bases and the J gene end by 5 bases; junction bases not matched to a gene: 12. Germline V gives CDR1 LNHDA, CDR2 SQIVND (reference sequence). The CDR3 consists of 16 residues. The CDR3 nucleotides are TGTGCCAGTAGTCTGGACAGGGGATCCTCCCTGGAGACCCAGTACTTC. This encodes CASSLDRGSSLETQYF.

The chain recombines TRBV28 with TRBJ2-3, with a weak D call TRBD2 (6 bases). Germline CDR1 reads MDHEN; CDR2 reads SYDVKM. This CDR3 has 13 residues. CDR3: CAIGGGFTDTQYF. The CDR3 nucleotides are TGTGCTATCGGGGGAGGATTTACAGATACGCAGTATTTT.

This sequence joins TRBV27 and TRBJ1-2, with D perhaps TRBD1 (6 bases). The V and J ends lost 5 bases and 7 bases respectively, with 17 bases between them. The CDR3 is made up of 14 amino acids. CDR1 is MNHEY and CDR2 is SMNVEV in the germline V gene (reference sequence). Here the CDR3 reads CASSLLQGTTGYTF. CDR3 nucleotides: TGTGCCAGCAGTCTACTACAGGGAACGACTGGCTACACCTTC.

The chain has TRBV7-9 and TRBJ2-7; maybe TRBD2 (5 bases). The CDR3 totals 13 residues. Germline-derived CDR1 and CDR2 are SEHNR and FQNEAQ (reference sequence). Trimming took off 2 bases at V and 6 bases at J, with 11 bases between the two ends. CDR3 region: CASSLSPSSEQYF. The CDR3 DNA reads as TGTGCCAGCAGCTTAAGTCCTAGCTCCGAGCAGTACTTC.

The rearrangement uses TRBV19 and TRBJ2-1; 8 positions agree with TRBD2. The junction had 12 bases not matched to a gene; V was cut back by 3 bases and J by 8 bases. This CDR3 is built from 16 residues. Germline-derived CDR1 and CDR2 are LNHDA and SQIVND (reference sequence). As DNA, the CDR3 is TGTGCCAGTAGTATTACGTTTCGGGAGGGCCTGTATGAGCAGTTCTTC. The encoded protein is CASSITFREGLYEQFF.